The 19 T cell receptor beta chains given below trace back to one sample, sequenced in a study of OX40 agonist ivuxolimab in advanced cancers. Some clones are missing from TCRdb's copy, which holds only in-frame ones; the method was immunoSEQ multiplex PCR. The top ten hold approximately 13% of the sample, which has around 62,000 clones, nearly 90% seen once. The specimen was CD4+ or CD8+ T cells sorted from blood, collected in a trial of the OX40 agonist ivuxolimab. The receptors stem from an adult with an advanced solid tumor such as melanoma, head and neck, liver or kidney cancer.

The chain recombines TRBV28 with TRBJ1-2; 8 bases are shared with TRBD1. Germline V gives CDR1 MDHEN, CDR2 SYDVKM. The CDR3 runs to 14 residues. With V trimmed by 1 base and J by 8 bases, 6 bases remained unmatched. The CDR3 spells CASSLSQGAWGYTF. The CDR3 DNA reads as TGTGCCAGCAGTTTATCCCAGGGGGCTTGGGGCTACACCTTC.

The rearrangement uses TRBV7-2 and TRBJ1-2; D call uncertain. The V gene's germline CDR1 is SGHTA and CDR2 FQGNSA. This CDR3 has 12 residues. V lost 3 bases and J lost 2, with 4 bases in between. The CDR3 region is CASSLPNYGYTF. The CDR3 DNA is TGTGCCAGCAGCTTGCCAAACTATGGCTACACCTTC.

This chain joins TRBV4-1 and TRBJ2-1; perhaps TRBD2 as D (5 bases). Germline CDR1 MGHRA, CDR2 YSYEKL. The CDR3 is made up of 17 amino acids. Deletions cut 1 base from V and 3 bases from J, with 16 bases between. CDR3 sequence reads: CASSQATTEARYNEQFF. CDR3 bases: TGCGCCAGCAGCCAAGCGACGACGGAGGCACGCTACAATGAGCAGTTCTTC.

The sample holds a few counts of this clone. V usage is TRBV9 and J usage is TRBJ1-5; no clear D. The CDR3 spans 14 residues. V shed 0 bases and J shed 7 bases, with 11 bases lying between them. Germline CDR1 reads SGDLS; CDR2 reads YYNGEE. CDR3 DNA sequence: TGTGCCAGCAGCGTAGAGGCAGAGGGCCAGCCCCAGCATTTT. Its translation is CASSVEAEGQPQHF. The entire variable domain, with the rest obtained from reference TRBV9 and TRBJ1-5, is as follows: DSGVTQTPKHLITATGQRVTLRCSPRSGDLSVYWYQQSLDQGLQFLIQYYNGEERAKGNILERFSAQQFPDLHSELNLSSLELGDSALYFCASSVEAEGQPQHFGDGTRLSIL.

This clone is a singleton in its sample. The rearrangement uses TRBV7-6 and TRBJ2-1; unclear D gene. Germline V gene data show CDR1 as SGHVS and CDR2 as FNYEAQ. The CDR3 runs to 13 residues. V was shortened by 6 bases and J by 6 bases, with 12 bases between the two germline ends. The CDR3 is CASSHMSPNEQFF. In DNA form, the CDR3 reads TGTGCCAGCAGTCACATGTCCCCCAATGAGCAGTTCTTC.

The chain combines TRBV2 with TRBJ1-4; D gene uncertain. The CDR3 consists of 13 residues. Trimming stripped 0 bases from V and 8 bases from J, with 7 bases between. Germline V CDR1 and CDR2: SNHLY, FYNNEI. CDR3 loop: CASSEAQGEKLFF. CDR3 nucleotide sequence: TGTGCCAGCAGTGAAGCGCAAGGAGAAAAACTGTTTTTT.

The chain couples TRBV2 to TRBJ2-1; TRBD2 agrees at 8 bases. This CDR3 is 14 amino acids long. Germline CDR1 is SNHLY and CDR2 is FYNNEI. V was clipped by 3 bases and J by 7 bases; unmatched bases: 5. For the CDR3, the DNA is TGTGCCAGCAGTGAGAGCGGGAGTGGGAATGAGCAGTTCTTC. Translating gives CASSESGSGNEQFF.

J is TRBJ1-2 and V is TRBV10-3; TRBD1 matches 7 bases. This CDR3 comprises 16 residues. Germline V CDR1 and CDR2: ENHRY, SYGVKD. After removal of 3 bases from V and 5 bases from J, the junction contained 12 bases not matched to a gene. CDR3 loop: CAISDVPGQRTYGYTF. The CDR3 region has the DNA TGTGCCATCAGTGACGTCCCGGGACAGCGGACTTATGGCTACACCTTC.

This chain links TRBV7-2 with TRBJ2-1; 10 nucleotides align to TRBD2. V trimming: 2 bases; J trimming: 0 bases; junction bases outside the gene matches: 7. This CDR3 has 18 residues. The germline V gene encodes CDR1 SGHTA and CDR2 FQGNSA. The chain's CDR3 is CASSLIWASGSSYNEQFF. In DNA form, the CDR3 reads TGTGCCAGCAGCTTAATTTGGGCTAGCGGGAGCTCCTACAATGAGCAGTTCTTC.

This clone came up once. The V and J genes are TRBV7-8 and TRBJ2-1, with 12 bases that match TRBD2. Germline CDR1 is SGHVS and CDR2 is FQNEAQ. The V and J ends lost 2 bases and 9 bases, in that order; junction bases with no gene match: 5. The CDR3 contains 15 residues. CDR3: CASSLRTSGISEQFF. The CDR3 DNA follows: TGTGCCAGCAGCTTAAGGACTAGCGGGATTAGTGAGCAGTTCTTC.

The chain is built from TRBV7-9 and TRBJ2-2; a possible D gene is TRBD2 (5 bases). The CDR3 sequence is 13 residues long. Germline-derived CDR1 and CDR2 are SEHNR and FQNEAQ (reference sequence). V was cut by 3 bases and J by 5 bases, with 7 bases left in between. The CDR3 nucleotides are TGTGCCAGCAGCTTCGGAGGAACCGGGGAGCTGTTTTTT. It specifies CASSFGGTGELFF.

CDR3 amino acids: CASSSSSPLHF. The CDR3 DNA follows: TGTGCCAGCAGTTCTAGTTCACCCCTCCACTTT. The chain recombines TRBV28 with TRBJ1-6; D not certain. V was trimmed by 4 bases and J by 9 bases, leaving 4 bases between them. Germline CDR1 reads MDHEN; CDR2 reads SYDVKM. CDR3 length equals 11 residues.

Here the CDR3 DNA reads TGTGCCAGCAGCTACTTCGTGGGGGATAATCAGCCCCAGCATTTT. Translated, it gives CASSYFVGDNQPQHF. The rearrangement joins TRBV7-2 to TRBJ1-5, with D perhaps TRBD1 (5 bases). V dropped 4 bases and J dropped 4 bases, with 14 bases sitting between them. Looked up from germline, CDR1 is SGHTA and CDR2 is FQGNSA. The CDR3 sequence is 15 residues long.

The chain links TRBV7-9 to TRBJ2-3; either TRBD1 or TRBD2 may supply D (5 bases each). The V and J ends lost 5 bases and 0 bases respectively, with 21 bases between them. Germline CDR1 and CDR2: SEHNR and FQNEAQ (reference sequence). The CDR3 covers 18 residues. The CDR3 region is CASSSNLRESKSTDTQYF. CDR3 nucleotide sequence: TGTGCCAGCAGCAGTAACCTCAGGGAGAGCAAGAGCACAGATACGCAGTATTTT.

V gene TRBV23-1 combines with J gene TRBJ2-6; the D is unclear. TRBV23-1 is labeled an ORF, and its function is uncertain. The V and J ends lost 3 bases and 0 bases respectively, with 12 bases between them. This CDR3 region has 17 residues. This chain's CDR3 is CASSQSGPFSGANVLTF. In DNA form, the CDR3 reads TGCGCCAGCAGTCAGTCCGGACCGTTCTCTGGGGCCAACGTCCTGACTTTC.

This clone showed up just once. The chain combines TRBV7-3 with TRBJ1-1; no firm D call. Trimming took off 4 bases at V and 0 bases at J, with 6 bases between the two ends. The V gene's germline CDR1 is SGHTA and CDR2 FQGTGA. This CDR3 has 13 residues. The CDR3 protein is CASSSSMNTEAFF. CDR3 bases: TGTGCCAGCAGCTCCTCGATGAACACTGAAGCTTTCTTT.

This chain joins TRBV11-2 and TRBJ2-7; tentatively, D is TRBD1 (6 bases). Germline lookup yields CDR1 SGHAT and CDR2 FQNNGV. Trimming left V 5 bases short and J 3 bases short, with 11 bases between. The CDR3 extends over 13 amino acids. The DNA for the CDR3 is TGTGCCAGCAGCGTGGGACAACTCTACGAGCAGTACTTC. It codes for CASSVGQLYEQYF.

The chain carries TRBV28 and TRBJ2-1; tentatively, D is TRBD1 (6 bases). Trimming removed 3 bases at V and 0 bases at J, with 12 bases between. The CDR3 covers 16 residues. The V gene's germline CDR1 is MDHEN and CDR2 SYDVKM. The DNA of the CDR3 is TGTGCCAGCAGTTTTGTCCGGGACACCTCCTACAATGAGCAGTTCTTC. It is translated as CASSFVRDTSYNEQFF.

Written as DNA, the CDR3 is TGTGCCAGCAGCTTGGTAGGGGGAGAGACCCAGTACTTC. Protein sequence: CASSLVGGETQYF. This chain joins TRBV5-4 and TRBJ2-5; a weak D match, TRBD1 (6 bases). The CDR3 totals 13 residues. CDR1 and CDR2 (germline): SGHNT, YYREEE (reference sequence). The V end lost 0 bases, the J end lost 4 bases, and 7 bases lay between the germline ends.